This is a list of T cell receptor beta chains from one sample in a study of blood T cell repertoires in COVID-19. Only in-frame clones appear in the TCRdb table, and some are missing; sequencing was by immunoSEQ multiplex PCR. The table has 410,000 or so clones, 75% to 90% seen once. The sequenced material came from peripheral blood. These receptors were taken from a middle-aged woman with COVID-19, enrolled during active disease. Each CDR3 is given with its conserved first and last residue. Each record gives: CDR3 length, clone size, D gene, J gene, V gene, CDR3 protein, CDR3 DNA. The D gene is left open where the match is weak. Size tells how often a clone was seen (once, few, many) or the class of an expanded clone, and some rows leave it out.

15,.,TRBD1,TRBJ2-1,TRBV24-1,CATSDPGTASNEQFF,TGTGCCACCAGTGACCCCGGGACAGCTTCCAATGAGCAGTTCTTC
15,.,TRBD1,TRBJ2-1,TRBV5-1,CASSLGGTAYNEQFF,TGCGCCAGCAGCTTGGGGGGGACAGCTTACAATGAGCAGTTCTTC
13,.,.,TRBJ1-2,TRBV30,CAWTPATAYGYTF,TGTGCCTGGACCCCCGCGACAGCCTATGGCTACACCTTC
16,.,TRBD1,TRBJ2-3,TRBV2,CASSEDSAGGLDTQYF,TGTGCCAGCAGTGAAGATTCGGCAGGGGGCCTGGATACGCAGTATTTT
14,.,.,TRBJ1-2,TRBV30,CAWTKGGRLYGYTF,TGTGCCTGGACCAAAGGGGGACGGCTCTATGGCTACACCTTC
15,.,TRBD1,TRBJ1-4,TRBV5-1,CASSDPGGASEKLFF,TGCGCCAGCAGTGACCCAGGGGGCGCCTCTGAAAAACTGTTTTTT
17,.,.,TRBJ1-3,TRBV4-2,CASSQDPGPRGGNTIYF,TGTGCCAGCAGCCAAGATCCAGGGCCGCGGGGAGGTAACACCATATATTTT
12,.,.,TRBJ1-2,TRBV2,CASSEMSRSYTF,TGTGCCAGCAGTGAAATGTCGCGAAGCTACACCTTC
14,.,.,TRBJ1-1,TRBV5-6,CASSYLVGGTEAFF,TGTGCCAGCAGCTACCTCGTGGGGGGAACTGAAGCTTTCTTT
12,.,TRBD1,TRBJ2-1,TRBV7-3,CASSSRGTEQFF,TGTGCCAGCAGCTCCAGGGGGACTGAGCAGTTCTTC
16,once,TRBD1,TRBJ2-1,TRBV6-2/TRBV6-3,CASSYSTGARDNEQFF,TGTGCCAGCAGTTACTCCACAGGGGCGAGAGACAATGAGCAGTTCTTC
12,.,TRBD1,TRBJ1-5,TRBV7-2,CASTQGGQPQHF,TGTGCCAGCACCCAGGGGGGTCAGCCCCAGCATTTT
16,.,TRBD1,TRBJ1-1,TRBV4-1,CASSQVGQGANTEAFF,TGCGCCAGCAGCCAAGTCGGACAGGGGGCTAACACTGAAGCTTTCTTT
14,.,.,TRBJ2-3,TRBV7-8,CASTGGAVTDTQYF,TGTGCCAGCACTGGGGGGGCCGTCACAGATACGCAGTATTTT
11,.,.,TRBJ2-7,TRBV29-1,CSARTVYEQYF,TGCAGCGCCCGGACAGTCTACGAGCAGTACTTC
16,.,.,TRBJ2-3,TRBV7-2,CASSLGVALLADTQYF,TGTGCCAGCAGCTTAGGGGTAGCGCTACTGGCAGATACGCAGTATTTT
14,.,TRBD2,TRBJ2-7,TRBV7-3,CASSHNGGFSEQYF,TGTGCCAGCAGTCACAACGGGGGGTTCAGCGAGCAGTACTTC
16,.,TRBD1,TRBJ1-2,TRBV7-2,CASSSRGTGWNYGYTF,TGTGCCAGCAGCTCTAGAGGGACAGGGTGGAACTATGGCTACACCTTC
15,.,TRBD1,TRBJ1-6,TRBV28,CASLVAGTVNSPLHF,TGTGCCAGCCTCGTGGCTGGGACAGTTAATTCACCCCTCCACTTT
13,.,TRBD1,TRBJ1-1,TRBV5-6,CASSRRGLAEAFF,TGTGCCAGCAGCAGAAGGGGGCTGGCTGAAGCTTTCTTT
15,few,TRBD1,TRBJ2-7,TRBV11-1,CASSLGTGSSYEQYF,TGTGCCAGCAGCTTAGGGACAGGGAGCTCCTACGAGCAGTACTTC
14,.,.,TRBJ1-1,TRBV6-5,CASILDTLNTEAFF,TGTGCCAGCATCCTGGACACGTTGAACACTGAAGCTTTCTTT
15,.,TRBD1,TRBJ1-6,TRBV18,CASSPVGQGNSPLHF,TGTGCCAGCTCACCTGTGGGACAGGGAAATTCACCCCTCCACTTT
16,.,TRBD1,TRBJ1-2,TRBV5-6,CASSLGQGPTNYGYTF,TGTGCCAGCAGCTTGGGACAGGGGCCTACTAACTATGGCTACACCTTC
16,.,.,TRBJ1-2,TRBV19,CASSRRTDFWGYGYTF,TGTGCCAGTAGTCGCCGGACAGATTTTTGGGGCTATGGCTACACCTTC
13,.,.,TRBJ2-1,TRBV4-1,CASSQDSGFKEFF,TGCGCCAGCAGCCAAGATTCAGGGTTCAAGGAGTTCTTC
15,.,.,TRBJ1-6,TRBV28,CASRRRELMNSPLHF,TGTGCCTCCCGGCGGAGGGAGCTAATGAATTCACCCCTCCACTTT
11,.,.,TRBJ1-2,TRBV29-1,CSVGDMYGYTF,TGCAGCGTTGGGGACATGTATGGCTACACCTTC
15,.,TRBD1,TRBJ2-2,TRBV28,CASERGQGHTGELFF,TGTGCCAGCGAGAGGGGACAGGGGCACACCGGGGAGCTGTTTTTT
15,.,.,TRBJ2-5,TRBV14,CASSQGGGFGETQYF,TGTGCCAGCAGCCAAGGAGGCGGTTTTGGAGAGACCCAGTACTTC
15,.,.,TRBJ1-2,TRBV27,CASSSQHREVYGYTF,TGTGCCAGCAGTTCACAGCATCGTGAAGTCTATGGCTACACCTTC
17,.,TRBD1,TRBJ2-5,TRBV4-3,CASSQDPPGGLQETQYF,TGCGCCAGCAGCCAAGATCCCCCAGGGGGCCTCCAAGAGACCCAGTACTTC
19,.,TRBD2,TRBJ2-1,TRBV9,CASSVVPGTSGRALNEQFF,TGTGCCAGCAGCGTAGTGCCCGGGACTAGCGGGAGAGCCCTGAATGAGCAGTTCTTC
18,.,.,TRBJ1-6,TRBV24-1,CATSAPRTASIYNSPLHF,TGTGCCACCAGTGCCCCCCGGACAGCTTCTATCTATAATTCACCCCTCCACTTT
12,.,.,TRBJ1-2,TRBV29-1,CSGGWANYGYTF,TGCAGCGGAGGATGGGCTAACTATGGCTACACCTTC
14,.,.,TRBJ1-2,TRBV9,CASSVLDKSYGYTF,TGTGCCAGCAGCGTATTAGACAAGTCCTATGGCTACACCTTC
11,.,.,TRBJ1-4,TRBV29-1,CSVKAGEKLFF,TGCAGCGTTAAGGCCGGGGAAAAACTGTTTTTT
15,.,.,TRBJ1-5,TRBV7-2,CASSPRTQTGQPQHF,TGTGCCAGCAGCCCAAGGACTCAAACGGGTCAGCCCCAGCATTTT
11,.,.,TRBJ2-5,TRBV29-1,CSVGEKGVGYF,TGCAGCGTTGGGGAGAAGGGGGTCGGGTACTTC
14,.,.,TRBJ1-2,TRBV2,CASSVRQGMSGYTF,TGTGCCAGCAGTGTGCGGCAGGGGATGAGTGGCTACACCTTC
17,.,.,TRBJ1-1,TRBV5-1,CASSSRQAGPMNTEAFF,TGCGCCAGCAGCTCTAGACAGGCGGGTCCCATGAACACTGAAGCTTTCTTT
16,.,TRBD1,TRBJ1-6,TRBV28,CASRARIGTGGSPLHF,TGTGCCAGCAGAGCCCGGATCGGGACAGGGGGCTCACCCCTCCACTTT
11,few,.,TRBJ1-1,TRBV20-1,CSALSGTEAFF,TGCAGTGCCCTCTCAGGGACTGAAGCTTTCTTT
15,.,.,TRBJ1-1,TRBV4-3,CASSPRQALNTEAFF,TGCGCCAGCAGCCCCAGACAGGCGCTGAACACTGAAGCTTTCTTT
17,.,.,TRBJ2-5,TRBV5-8,CASSLAKGSALGETQYF,TGTGCCAGCAGCTTGGCCAAGGGGTCAGCCCTGGGGGAGACCCAGTACTTC
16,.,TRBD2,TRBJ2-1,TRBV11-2,CASISPQRGSYNEQFF,TGTGCCAGCATAAGTCCCCAGCGGGGCTCCTACAATGAGCAGTTCTTC
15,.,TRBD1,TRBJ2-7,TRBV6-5,CASSYSRTGGNEQYF,TGTGCCAGCAGTTACTCGAGAACAGGGGGCAACGAGCAGTACTTC
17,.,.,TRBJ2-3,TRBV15,CATRPQGSVSSTDTQYF,TGTGCCACCAGGCCCCAGGGGTCCGTGTCTAGCACAGATACGCAGTATTTT
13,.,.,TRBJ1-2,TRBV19,CASSGSWAYGYTF,TGTGCCAGTAGCGGATCCTGGGCTTATGGCTACACCTTC